Shown below are 25 T cell receptor beta chains from a single sample sequenced in a study of blood T cells in healthy people across ages. Using a J-beta primer mix together with a sample-barcoded 5' primer, a second PCR was run for about 6 to 12 cycles. TCRdb used MiXCR to reprocess the 5' RACE reads, holding one entry per CDR3 protein. Found here are some 550,000 distinct CDR3 sequences, under 55% of them singletons; the top ten hold about 26%. Sequencing used blood. These receptors originate from a man older than 75 in good health.

This clonotype came up once. The CDR3 loop is CASSLPAGGNNEQFF. CDR3 in DNA: TGTGCCAGCAGCTTGCCAGCGGGAGGGAATAATGAGCAGTTCTTC. The chain joins TRBV11-2 to TRBJ2-1; 10 nucleotides line up with TRBD2. The CDR3 has 15 residues. Trimming at V came to 3 bases and at J to 7 bases, leaving 6 bases not matched to a gene. Germline V gene data show CDR1 as SGHAT and CDR2 as FQNNGV.

The chain couples TRBV5-6 to TRBJ2-1; D call uncertain. The germline V and J ends were trimmed by 0 bases and 5 bases, with 9 bases remaining between them. The CDR3 length is 14 residues. Germline V CDR1 and CDR2: SGHDT, YYEEEE. CDR3 sequence (DNA): TGTGCCAGCAGCTTGGTACGGAGTAACAATGAGCAGTTCTTC. This codes for CASSLVRSNNEQFF.

This rearrangement joins TRBV3-1 to TRBJ2-3; 11 positions agree with TRBD2. The CDR3 has 15 amino acids. V shed 6 bases, J shed 2 bases, and the junction held 4 bases outside the gene matches. From germline, CDR1 is LGHDT and CDR2 YNNKEL (reference sequence). CDR3 residues: CASSVTSGNTDTQYF. As DNA, the CDR3 is TGTGCCAGCAGTGTGACTAGCGGGAACACAGATACGCAGTATTTT.

The chain combines TRBV2 with TRBJ2-5; D is uncertain. Trimming removed 0 bases from V and 1 base from J, with 12 bases in between. The V gene's germline CDR1 is SNHLY and CDR2 FYNNEI. This CDR3 spans 16 amino acids. Here the CDR3 DNA reads TGTGCCAGCAGTGAAGCGTCCACTGGAGTCCAAGAGACCCAGTACTTC. Protein: CASSEASTGVQETQYF.

V is TRBV7-2 and J is TRBJ2-1, with a weak D call TRBD2 (5 bases). The CDR3 loop spans 16 amino acids. Per the germline V gene, CDR1 is SGHTA and CDR2 is FQGNSA. V gave up 6 bases and J gave up 2 bases, with 17 bases separating them. The CDR3 nucleotides read TGTGCCAGCAGACCCCTTCGACTAACAGCCTACAATGAGCAGTTCTTC. Amino acid sequence: CASRPLRLTAYNEQFF.

The chain uses TRBV25-1 and TRBJ2-6; 7 bases are a match to TRBD1. The germline V gene has CDR1 MGHDK and CDR2 SYGVNS. CDR3 length equals 17 residues. V trimming: 4 bases; J trimming: 0 bases; junction bases outside the gene matches: 6. Here the CDR3 reads CASSGQGIRSGANVLTF. CDR3 nucleotides: TGTGCCAGCAGTGGACAGGGCATCCGCTCTGGGGCCAACGTCCTGACTTTC.

V is TRBV20-1 and J is TRBJ1-2; D gene ambiguous. Germline V CDR1 and CDR2: DFQATT, SNEGSKA (reference sequence). The CDR3 runs to 12 residues. V lost 1 base and J 4 bases, leaving 7 bases between the germline ends. The CDR3, as DNA: TGCAGTGCTAGAGGGCGTGCCTATGGCTACACCTTC. Its protein product is CSARGRAYGYTF.

This clonotype was seen more than once but under ten times. The genes are TRBV20-1 and TRBJ1-6, with TRBD1 identical over 7 bases. The CDR3 is made up of 13 amino acids. V shed 5 bases, J shed 8 bases, and the junction held 6 bases outside the gene matches. The germline V gene encodes CDR1 DFQATT and CDR2 SNEGSKA (reference sequence). The CDR3 region has the DNA TGCAGTGCTGGGAGCACAGGGGATTCACCCCTCCACTTT. Translation gives CSAGSTGDSPLHF.

V usage is TRBV2 and J usage is TRBJ1-5; D possibly corresponds to TRBD1 (5 bases). This CDR3 has 13 amino acids. Per the germline V gene, CDR1 is SNHLY and CDR2 is FYNNEI. V was shortened by 3 bases and J by 6 bases, with 9 bases between the two germline ends. The CDR3 region is CASSEEGRQPQHF. The CDR3 region has the DNA TGTGCCAGCAGTGAGGAGGGGCGTCAGCCCCAGCATTTT.

The table lists this clonotype with a few counts. V is TRBV20-1 and J is TRBJ1-4, with TRBD1 as a possible D gene (5 bases). Germline V gene lookup returns CDR1 DFQATT and CDR2 SNEGSKA (reference sequence). The CDR3 is 14 residues long. Trimming left V 3 bases short and J 4 bases short, with 12 bases between. CDR3 coding DNA: TGCAGTGCTAGCCGCGGGACTGATAATGAAAAACTGTTTTTT. This gives the protein CSASRGTDNEKLFF.

The chain has TRBV21-1 and TRBJ2-1; the table's D call of TRBD1 was not tested on the DNA. TRBV21-1 is given as a pseudogene. There are 18 residues in the CDR3. The CDR3 spells CASSKGLSNMGVGSEQFF. The CDR3 DNA reads as TGTGCCAGCAGCAAAGGTCTCTCAAATATGGGGGTTGGTAGTGAGCAGTTCTTC.

The sample holds a few counts of this clonotype. The chain is built from TRBV10-3 and TRBJ2-1; no clear D. V lost 6 bases and J 8 bases, leaving 8 bases between the germline ends. Germline-derived CDR1 and CDR2 are ENHRY and SYGVKD. This CDR3 region has 11 residues. Written as DNA, the CDR3 is TGTGCCATCAGGGTTCGGGATGAGCAGTTCTTC. Its translation: CAIRVRDEQFF.

This clonotype was counted ten times or more. This chain connects TRBV6-6 to TRBJ1-5, with unresolved D. The CDR3 loop spans 14 amino acids. V gave up 3 bases and J gave up 9 bases, with 15 bases separating them. Germline loops: CDR1 MNHNY, CDR2 SVGAGI (reference sequence). The CDR3 nucleotides read TGTGCCAGCAGTTATGACGCGGGATGGGGGCCCCAGCATTTT. Amino acids: CASSYDAGWGPQHF.

This chain uses TRBV6-7 with TRBJ2-1, with TRBD1 matching 9 bases. TRBV6-7 is filed as an ORF, its function uncertain. V gave up 6 bases and J gave up 7 bases; unmatched junction bases: 10. The CDR3 is 15 residues long. CDR3 amino acids: CASSYRGQGTNEQFF. The CDR3 DNA reads as TGTGCCAGCAGCTACCGGGGACAGGGCACGAATGAGCAGTTCTTC.

The rearrangement links TRBV6-2 or TRBV6-3 to TRBJ2-5; D ambiguous. The CDR3 length is 15 residues. Trimming shortened V by 2 bases and J by 2 bases, and 12 bases separated the two germline ends. From germline, CDR1 is MNHEY and CDR2 SVGEGT. The chain's CDR3 is CASSYPGPQQETQYF. As DNA, the CDR3 is TGTGCCAGCAGTTACCCCGGGCCCCAGCAAGAGACCCAGTACTTC.

This clonotype occurred many times. This rearrangement joins TRBV6-6 to TRBJ2-3; D is uncertain. The CDR3 consists of 14 residues. The germline V gene encodes CDR1 MNHNY and CDR2 SVGAGI (reference sequence). Trimming took off 7 bases at V and 5 bases at J, with 16 bases between the two ends. CDR3 nucleotides: TGTGCCAGCACCTTGGGCCCCCCTCAAGATACGCAGTATTTT. Translated: CASTLGPPQDTQYF.

The gene calls are TRBV10-3 and TRBJ2-5; 10 nucleotides line up with TRBD2. Per the germline V gene, CDR1 is ENHRY and CDR2 is SYGVKD. CDR3 length: 15 amino acids. Trimming took 11 bases from V and 4 from J; bases not matched to a gene: 13. In nucleotides, the CDR3 is TGTGCCTCAGAAGATAGCGGGGGGCCACGAGAGACCCAGTACTTC. Protein sequence: CASEDSGGPRETQYF.

The chain links TRBV15 to TRBJ2-3; D gene uncertain. The germline V gene has CDR1 LNHNV and CDR2 YYDKDF (reference sequence). Trimming took off 0 bases at V and 2 bases at J, with 6 bases between the two ends. This CDR3 spans 14 amino acids. CDR3 in amino acids: CATSRDLVTDTQYF. The DNA of the CDR3 is TGTGCCACCAGCAGAGACCTGGTCACAGATACGCAGTATTTT.

The rearrangement uses TRBV9 and TRBJ2-1; D perhaps matches TRBD2 (6 bases). V gave up 3 bases and J gave up 9 bases, with 13 bases separating them. Germline V lookup: CDR1 SGDLS, CDR2 YYNGEE. The CDR3 extends over 13 amino acids. The CDR3 protein is CASSGLTSREQFF. The CDR3, as DNA: TGTGCCAGCAGCGGCCTAACTAGCCGTGAGCAGTTCTTC.

This clonotype was counted a few times. The V and J genes are TRBV28 and TRBJ2-7; possibly TRBD1 for D (5 bases). In germline, CDR1 is MDHEN, CDR2 SYDVKM. Trimming took 2 bases from V and 5 from J, leaving 13 bases between them. This CDR3 is built from 14 residues. CDR3 DNA sequence: TGTGCCAGCAGTTTACCCCTGGGGCGCAACGAGCAGTACTTC. Protein: CASSLPLGRNEQYF.

The V call is TRBV20-1, the J call TRBJ2-7, with 7 bases fitting TRBD1. From germline, CDR1 is DFQATT and CDR2 SNEGSKA (reference sequence). Unmatched junction bases numbered 6, after V lost 4 bases and J lost 0 bases. The CDR3 extends over 14 amino acids. The CDR3 DNA sequence: TGCAGTGCTACGCCGGGACAGAGCTCCTACGAGCAGTACTTC. Translating gives CSATPGQSSYEQYF.

This clonotype has a handful of counts. The chain is built from TRBV11-3 and TRBJ2-1, with 9 nucleotides matching TRBD2. V was clipped by 4 bases and J by 6 bases; unmatched bases: 4. The CDR3 runs 14 residues. Per germline, CDR1 SGHNT and CDR2 YENEEA. In nucleotides, the CDR3 is TGTGCCAGCAGCTCTCTAGCGGGAAGCAATGAGCAGTTCTTC. Amino acids: CASSSLAGSNEQFF.

This chain uses TRBV6-2 or TRBV6-3 with TRBJ2-3; tentatively, D is TRBD1 or TRBD2 (5 bases each). The CDR3 contains 15 residues. Germline CDR1 is MNHEY and CDR2 is SVGEGT. V lost 6 bases to trimming and J lost 2 bases, with 15 bases between them. The CDR3 DNA reads as TGTGCCAGCAGCCCCACCGGGACCTACACAGATACGCAGTATTTT. Protein: CASSPTGTYTDTQYF.

As for this clonotype: A much bigger clone sits one base away, suggesting this may be a read error. The chain is built from TRBV6-6 and TRBJ2-7; possible D gene TRBD2, 6 bases. This CDR3 has 15 amino acids. V was trimmed by 5 bases and J by 2 bases, leaving 16 bases between them. CDR1 and CDR2 (germline): MNHNY, SVGAGI (reference sequence). CDR3 in amino acids: CASSTSRREPYEQYF. The CDR3 coding sequence is TGTGCCAGCAGTACCTCGCGACGGGAGCCCTACGAGCAGTACTTC.

This rearrangement joins TRBV4-1 to TRBJ2-1; either TRBD1 or TRBD2 may supply D (5 bases each). The CDR3 contains 15 residues. V shed 0 bases and J shed 15 bases, with 21 bases lying between them. Germline values: CDR1 MGHRA, CDR2 YSYEKL. CDR3 nucleotides: TGCGCCAGCAGCCAAGATGATGGGGGATCTCTGTCGAGGTTCTTC. This codes for CASSQDDGGSLSRFF.